A single sample is the source of the 23 T cell receptor beta chains below, sequenced in a study of molecular identifiers for immune sequencing clone quantification. TCRdb ran MiXCR on the PCR reads and lists one entry per CDR3 protein. The repertoire holds 460,000 or so distinct CDR3 sequences, with around 21% as singletons. The sample was naive CD8+ T cells from blood, with Jurkat cell RNA spiked in. Subset reported: FACS-sorted CD8+CD4-CCR7+CD45RA+ naive T cells. These receptor sequences come from a human donor in good health. Some libraries in this study had Jurkat cell RNA spiked in.

Points on this clonotype: No conserved phenylalanine or tryptophan ends this CDR3, so it is likely a read error. This chain links TRBV4-3 with TRBJ1-2, with no clear D. The V and J ends lost 0 bases and 3 bases respectively, with 11 bases between them. CDR3 length: 15 amino acids. Germline lookup yields CDR1 LGHNA and CDR2 YSLEER. CDR3 in DNA: TGCGCCAGCAGCCAAGATGAGGGAAAGTACTATGGCTACACCCTC. Its protein product is CASSQDEGKYYGYTL.

This clonotype was recorded at least ten times. The rearrangement joins TRBV5-4 to TRBJ2-5; D is perhaps TRBD1 (5 bases). Trimming removed 4 bases at V and 2 bases at J, with 24 bases between. Looked up from germline, CDR1 is SGHNT and CDR2 is YYREEE (reference sequence). The CDR3 covers 18 residues. This CDR3 reads CASSPEHPYRLSQETQYF. DNA of the CDR3: TGTGCCAGCAGCCCCGAACATCCATACAGGTTAAGTCAAGAGACCCAGTACTTC. Full variable domain (outside the CDR3, taken from reference TRBV5-4 and TRBJ2-5): ETGVTQSPTHLIKTRGQQVTLRCSSQSGHNTVSWYQQALGQGPQFIFQYYREEENGRGNFPPRFSGLQFPNYSSELNVNALELDDSALYLCASSPEHPYRLSQETQYFGPGTRLLVL.

This rearrangement joins TRBV30 to TRBJ1-1; D is perhaps TRBD1 (5 bases). The V end was cut by 8 bases, the J end by 5 bases, with 21 bases between. The CDR3 sequence is 14 residues long. Germline CDR1 and CDR2: GTSNPN and SVGIG (reference sequence). CDR3 amino acids: CASRGRGEGTEAFF. The CDR3 coding sequence is TGTGCCAGCCGGGGCCGCGGAGAAGGGACTGAAGCTTTCTTT.

In this sample, this clonotype turned up many times. The chain employs TRBV7-2 and TRBJ2-7; 12 bases are a match to TRBD2. The CDR3 consists of 15 residues. Germline CDR1 SGHTA, CDR2 FQGNSA. V lost 8 bases to trimming and J lost 1 base; unmatched junction nucleotides: 6. CDR3 residues: CASSAGLAGSYEQYF. The CDR3 coding sequence is TGTGCCAGCTCCGCCGGACTAGCGGGATCCTACGAGCAGTACTTC.

As to this clonotype: A read error is possible here, since a much larger clone lies one base away. The chain uses TRBV19 and TRBJ1-1; D is uncertain. V lost 11 bases and J lost 11, with 27 bases in between. Germline V gives CDR1 LNHDA, CDR2 SQIVND (reference sequence). CDR3 length: 14 residues. CDR3 region: CAAKVQVSTPEAFF. The DNA for the CDR3 is TGTGCCGCTAAAGTGCAGGTGTCCACCCCAGAGGCTTTCTTT.

A few counts support this clonotype. The chain links TRBV5-1 to TRBJ2-7; tentative D call: TRBD1 (6 bases). The V gene's germline CDR1 is SGHRS and CDR2 YFSETQ. Trimming removed 3 bases from V and 2 bases from J, with 12 bases in between. The CDR3 sequence is 14 residues long. The CDR3 reads CASSSTGLAYEQYF. CDR3 sequence (DNA): TGCGCCAGCAGCTCGACAGGACTGGCCTACGAGCAGTACTTC. Variable domain in full (rest from reference TRBV5-1 and TRBJ2-7): KAGVTQTPRYLIKTRGQQVTLSCSPISGHRSVSWYQQTPGQGLQFLFEYFSETQRNKGNFPGRFSGRQFSNSRSEMNVSTLELGDSALYLCASSSTGLAYEQYFGPGTRLTVT.

This clonotype has at least ten counts. The rearrangement joins TRBV4-2 to TRBJ2-3, with 8 bases aligning to TRBD2. The CDR3 is made up of 15 amino acids. Germline V gives CDR1 LGHNA, CDR2 YNFKEQ. V gave up 6 bases and J gave up 0 bases; unmatched junction bases: 5. CDR3 DNA: TGTGCCAGCAGTCCGACTAGCGCCAGCACAGATACGCAGTATTTT. It translates to CASSPTSASTDTQYF.

Concerning this clonotype: This could be a read error, since a much larger clone is one nucleotide away. The missing conserved phenylalanine or tryptophan at the end of this CDR3 makes a read error likely. The chain couples TRBV4-3 to TRBJ2-3; 9 bases line up with TRBD2. The CDR3 runs 16 residues. V trimming: 0 bases; J trimming: 2 bases; junction bases outside the gene matches: 3. Germline CDR1 LGHNA, CDR2 YSLEER. The CDR3 loop is CASSQDAGGPTDTQYS. CDR3 nucleotides: TGCGCCAGCAGCCAAGATGCGGGAGGGCCCACAGATACGCAGTATTCT.

On this clonotype: A much larger clone is a single base away; this may be a read error. V and J are TRBV4-1 and TRBJ2-1, with D perhaps matching TRBD2 (7 bases). Germline CDR1 and CDR2: MGHRA and YSYEKL. This CDR3 contains 15 residues. V was shortened by 1 base and J by 6 bases, with 13 bases between the two germline ends. The CDR3 loop is CASSQVGGVCNEQFF. CDR3 sequence (DNA): TGCGCCAGCAGCCAAGTAGGGGGGGTCTGCAATGAGCAGTTCTTC.

This clonotype has at least ten counts. The rearrangement links TRBV28 to TRBJ2-1, with D uncertain. The CDR3 is 15 residues long. Trimming removed 3 bases at V and 6 bases at J, with 15 bases between. The germline CDR1 and CDR2 sequences are MDHEN and SYDVKM. DNA for the CDR3: TGTGCCAGCAGTTTTTGGGCCCTCAGGCGCAATGAGCAGTTCTTC. Its protein is CASSFWALRRNEQFF.

On this clonotype itself: One end of the junction is discordant with germline, which a read error may explain. V is TRBV29-1 and J is TRBJ2-2; TRBD2 matches 13 bases. This CDR3 spans 17 amino acids. Germline assignment: CDR1 SQVTM and CDR2 ANQGSEA. The CDR3 region is CSIEYGLAGVGTGELFF. The DNA for the CDR3 is TGCAGCATTGAGTATGGACTAGCGGGGGTGGGCACCGGGGAGCTGTTTTTT.

This clonotype has a count of ten or more. The genes are TRBV7-9 and TRBJ2-7; TRBD2 matches at 11 bases. Germline assignment: CDR1 SEHNR and CDR2 FQNEAQ (reference sequence). Losses at the gene ends were 5 bases for V and 3 bases for J; bases not matched to a gene: 6. The CDR3 sequence is 15 residues long. The CDR3 spells CASSQTSGEDYEQYF. CDR3 coding DNA: TGTGCCAGCAGCCAGACTAGCGGGGAAGACTACGAGCAGTACTTC.

The chain employs TRBV19 and TRBJ2-2; D may be TRBD1 (5 bases). The CDR3 extends over 14 amino acids. Trimming removed 5 bases at V and 6 bases at J, with 13 bases between. From germline, CDR1 is LNHDA and CDR2 SQIVND (reference sequence). DNA for the CDR3: TGTGCCAGTAGTGGGGTCGACAGTCCCGGGGAGCTGTTTTTT. Protein: CASSGVDSPGELFF. Full variable domain (missing parts from reference TRBV19 and TRBJ2-2): DGGITQSPKYLFRKEGQNVTLSCEQNLNHDAMYWYRQDPGQGLRLIYYSQIVNDFQKGDIAEGYSVSREKKESFPLTVTSAQKNPTAFYLCASSGVDSPGELFFGEGSRLTVL.

This clonotype has only a few counts. This rearrangement joins TRBV13 to TRBJ2-5; no reliable D call. Germline V gene lookup returns CDR1 PRHDT and CDR2 FYEKMQ (reference sequence). The CDR3 length is 13 residues. With 8 bases removed from V and 3 bases from J, the gap between germline ends came to 13 bases. CDR3 sequence reads: CASGQRYKETQYF. For the CDR3, the DNA is TGTGCCAGCGGCCAGAGATACAAAGAGACCCAGTACTTC.

This clonotype came up once. The junction shows a germline mismatch at one end, possibly a read error. The V gene is TRBV6-5, the J gene TRBJ2-5; D perhaps matches TRBD1 (6 bases). This CDR3 comprises 15 residues. The germline gives CDR1 MNHEY, CDR2 SVGAGI. CDR3 sequence (DNA): TGTGCCAGCAGTTCCGGACAGTACACTCAAGAGGCCCAGTACTTC. It specifies CASSSGQYTQEAQYF.

This chain uses TRBV7-9 with TRBJ2-7, with 9 nucleotides matching TRBD2. With V trimmed by 5 bases and J by 4 bases, 9 bases remained unmatched. The germline V gene has CDR1 SEHNR and CDR2 FQNEAQ (reference sequence). The CDR3 runs to 15 residues. The CDR3 sequence is CASSPLASGKYEQYF. In DNA form, the CDR3 reads TGTGCCAGCAGCCCGTTAGCTAGCGGGAAGTACGAGCAGTACTTC.

The table lists this clonotype with many counts. The chain links TRBV12-3 or TRBV12-4 to TRBJ1-2, with TRBD1 matching 10 bases. The CDR3 contains 15 residues. V gave up 5 bases and J gave up 3 bases; unmatched junction bases: 6. The CDR3 DNA is TGTGCCAGCAGTCCCCAGACAGGGGGCGACTATGGCTACACCTTC. Translated: CASSPQTGGDYGYTF.

A few counts support this clonotype. The chain combines TRBV23-1 with TRBJ1-6; possibly TRBD1 for D (6 bases). TRBV23-1 falls under the ORF class, with uncertain function. CDR3 size: 16 residues. The V gene lost 2 bases and the J gene lost 7 bases, with 15 bases spanning the gap. The CDR3 nucleotides read TGCGCCAGCAGTCAAAGGACGGATAGGGGGAATTCACCCCTCCACTTT. As protein: CASSQRTDRGNSPLHF.

This clonotype was counted many times. The chain links TRBV5-1 to TRBJ2-7; the D call may be TRBD1 or TRBD2 (6 bases each). Trimming removed 2 bases at V and 3 bases at J, with 15 bases between. The CDR3 contains 15 residues. Germline V gene lookup returns CDR1 SGHRS and CDR2 YFSETQ. CDR3 coding DNA: TGCGCCAGCAGCTTTTACAGGGACTCCATCTACGAGCAGTACTTC. Translated, it gives CASSFYRDSIYEQYF.

This clonotype has just a few counts. One end of the junction varies from germline; a read error may be responsible. The chain carries TRBV5-3 and TRBJ1-2, with D maybe TRBD1 (5 bases). TRBV5-3 is an ORF, with its function uncertain. The CDR3 contains 16 residues. In DNA, the CDR3 is TGTGCCAGCAGCTATGGGGACGCTCGCCCCATCTATGGCTACACCTTC. Translating it yields CASSYGDARPIYGYTF.

The sample holds a few counts of this clonotype. The rearrangement joins TRBV7-2 to TRBJ2-1; weak D call: TRBD2 (5 bases). The germline V gene encodes CDR1 SGHTA and CDR2 FQGNSA. CDR3 size: 16 residues. V was pared by 5 bases and J by 3 bases, with 17 bases between. CDR3 DNA sequence: TGTGCCAGCAGCCCAGGACTCCGAGAGCTCTACAATGAGCAGTTCTTC. This encodes CASSPGLRELYNEQFF.

This clonotype was observed a few times. Written as DNA, the CDR3 is TGTGCCACCAGTGGTGGGGGGGGCAGCAATCAGCCCCAGCATTTT. Its translation: CATSGGGGSNQPQHF. The chain is built from TRBV24-1 and TRBJ1-5; maybe TRBD1 (6 bases). V was clipped by 5 bases and J by 1 base, with 11 bases between them. CDR3 length: 15 residues. Germline V lookup: CDR1 KGHDR, CDR2 SFDVKD.

The gene calls are TRBV19 and TRBJ2-2; maybe TRBD1 (6 bases). Germline values: CDR1 LNHDA, CDR2 SQIVND (reference sequence). V shed 5 bases and J shed 1 base, with 14 bases lying between them. CDR3 length equals 16 residues. CDR3: CASSPGTIMNTGELFF. DNA for the CDR3: TGTGCCAGTAGTCCGGGGACAATAATGAACACCGGGGAGCTGTTTTTT. The entire variable domain, with the rest obtained from reference TRBV19 and TRBJ2-2, is as follows: DGGITQSPKYLFRKEGQNVTLSCEQNLNHDAMYWYRQDPGQGLRLIYYSQIVNDFQKGDIAEGYSVSREKKESFPLTVTSAQKNPTAFYLCASSPGTIMNTGELFFGEGSRLTVL.